The next 20 T cell receptor beta chains were all read from a single sample in a study of blood T cell repertoires in COVID-19. Libraries were prepared by immunoSEQ multiplex PCR; TCRdb keeps only in-frame clonotypes and omits some of them. The sample records around 260,000 clones, roughly 80% being singletons. Sequencing was performed on peripheral blood. Source of these receptors: a man in his sixties who had recovered from COVID-19.

CDR3 nucleotide sequence: TGTGCCAGCAGCTCAGGACTAGCGGACTACAATGAGCAGTTCTTC. Its translation is CASSSGLADYNEQFF. The chain has TRBV5-4 and TRBJ2-1; 10 bases are shared with TRBD2. The CDR3 runs 15 residues. V was pared by 3 bases and J by 3 bases, with 3 bases of the junction left unmatched. The germline V gene has CDR1 SGHNT and CDR2 YYREEE (reference sequence).

The chain carries TRBV28 and TRBJ1-5, with D possibly matching TRBD1 (5 bases). This CDR3 has 17 residues. CDR1 and CDR2 (germline): MDHEN, SYDVKM. V was trimmed by 6 bases and J by 7 bases, leaving 25 bases between them. This CDR3 is CASRRRLTGSLGQPQHF. CDR3 DNA sequence: TGTGCCAGCAGGCGTCGGCTTACAGGTTCTCTGGGCCAGCCCCAGCATTTT. Full variable domain (remainder filled in from reference TRBV28 and TRBJ1-5): DVKVTQSSRYLVKRTGEKVFLECVQDMDHENMFWYRQDPGLGLRLIYFSYDVKMKEKGDIPEGYSVSREKKERFSLILESASTNQTSMYLCASRRRLTGSLGQPQHFGDGTRLSIL.

J is TRBJ2-3 and V is TRBV28, with 9 bases identical to TRBD1. This CDR3 is built from 18 residues. J lost 0 bases, V lost 4 bases, and 11 bases had no gene match. Germline CDR1 and CDR2: MDHEN and SYDVKM. Here the CDR3 DNA reads TGTGCCAGCAGTTCGCGGACAGGGGTTTGGGTTAGCACAGATACGCAGTATTTT. Protein: CASSSRTGVWVSTDTQYF.

V gene TRBV6-5 combines with J gene TRBJ1-2; 7 bases are a match to TRBD1. V trimming: 10 bases; J trimming: 4 bases; junction bases outside the gene matches: 6. This CDR3 is 12 amino acids long. CDR1 is MNHEY and CDR2 is SVGAGI in the germline V gene. CDR3 DNA sequence: TGTGCCACCACGACAGGGATCTATGGCTACACCTTC. It yields the protein CATTTGIYGYTF.

V is TRBV5-4 and J is TRBJ2-1, with 10 bases fitting TRBD2. Germline CDR1 and CDR2: SGHNT and YYREEE (reference sequence). Germline trimming cut 4 bases from V and 7 bases from J; bases unmatched to any gene: 8. This CDR3 region has 15 residues. CDR3 protein: CASSMPASGGNEQFF. As DNA, the CDR3 is TGTGCCAGCAGCATGCCGGCTAGCGGGGGTAATGAGCAGTTCTTC.

This rearrangement joins TRBV7-3 to TRBJ2-1; 7 bases fit TRBD2. After removal of 2 bases from V and 8 bases from J, the junction contained 3 bases not matched to a gene. Germline-derived CDR1 and CDR2 are SGHTA and FQGTGA. The CDR3 spans 13 residues. Written as DNA, the CDR3 is TGTGCCAGCAGCTTAGTGCTAGCGGATGAGCAGTTCTTC. Protein sequence: CASSLVLADEQFF.

The CDR3 reads CASSGRGDLSGNTIYF. Here the CDR3 DNA reads TGTGCCAGCAGCGGGCGGGGGGATCTCTCTGGAAACACCATATATTTT. The chain is built from TRBV13 and TRBJ1-3; maybe TRBD1 (5 bases). Trimming cost V 5 bases and J 0 bases, with 14 bases left between them. The V gene's germline CDR1 is PRHDT and CDR2 FYEKMQ (reference sequence). This CDR3 is built from 16 residues.

V is TRBV7-2 and J is TRBJ2-3, with TRBD2 identical over 10 bases. The CDR3 contains 18 residues. Germline V gives CDR1 SGHTA, CDR2 FQGNSA. Trimming removed 2 bases from V and 6 bases from J; junction bases left unmatched: 14. The CDR3 region is CASSLTRSGGAFGDTQYF. CDR3 bases: TGTGCCAGCAGCTTAACCCGGAGCGGGGGGGCGTTTGGGGATACGCAGTATTTT.

This chain uses TRBV3-1 (or the pseudogene TRBV3-2) with TRBJ2-1, with D perhaps TRBD1 (8 bases). Germline V gene sequence: CDR1 LGHDT, CDR2 YNNKEL (reference sequence). The germline V and J ends were trimmed by 4 bases and 7 bases, with 14 bases remaining between them. There are 14 residues in the CDR3. The CDR3 reads CASSRKQGGNEQFF. In nucleotides, the CDR3 is TGTGCCAGCAGCCGAAAACAGGGGGGGAATGAGCAGTTCTTC.

The CDR3 loop reads CASSPTTLGQGSNYGYTF. The DNA of the CDR3 is TGTGCCAGTAGTCCAACCACCCTTGGACAGGGGTCTAACTATGGCTACACCTTC. V and J are TRBV19 and TRBJ1-2, with 9 bases lining up with TRBD1. The germline V gene has CDR1 LNHDA and CDR2 SQIVND (reference sequence). The CDR3 is 18 residues long. V was clipped by 5 bases and J by 0 bases; unmatched bases: 13. The full variable domain, its missing parts supplied by reference TRBV19 and TRBJ1-2, is DGGITQSPKYLFRKEGQNVTLSCEQNLNHDAMYWYRQDPGQGLRLIYYSQIVNDFQKGDIAEGYSVSREKKESFPLTVTSAQKNPTAFYLCASSPTTLGQGSNYGYTFGSGTRLTVV.

This clone was detected once. The chain recombines TRBV12-3 or TRBV12-4 with TRBJ1-1; no clear D gene. The CDR3 consists of 13 residues. V lost 3 bases to trimming and J lost 5 bases, with 10 bases between them. As DNA, the CDR3 is TGTGCCAGCAGTTTCGCGGCGGGAACTGAAGCTTTCTTT. Translating gives CASSFAAGTEAFF.

This clone was seen a handful of times. V gene TRBV5-4 combines with J gene TRBJ2-1; 12 positions agree with TRBD2. V dropped 0 bases and J dropped 6; count of bases not matched to a gene: 13. The CDR3 contains 19 residues. In germline, CDR1 is SGHNT, CDR2 YYREEE (reference sequence). This chain's CDR3 is CASSLGPSGRARRGNEQFF. DNA for the CDR3: TGTGCCAGCAGCTTGGGGCCTAGCGGGAGGGCGAGGAGGGGCAATGAGCAGTTCTTC.

The chain combines TRBV6-5 with TRBJ2-1; 8 nucleotides match TRBD2. The CDR3 extends over 14 amino acids. Germline CDR1 is MNHEY and CDR2 is SVGAGI. The junction had 8 bases not matched to a gene; V was cut back by 6 bases and J by 7 bases. CDR3 sequence (DNA): TGTGCCAGCAGCGGGAGGGGAATTACGAATGAGCAGTTCTTC. It encodes CASSGRGITNEQFF.

The rearrangement uses TRBV19 and TRBJ1-5; no clear D. Per the germline V gene, CDR1 is LNHDA and CDR2 is SQIVND (reference sequence). This CDR3 is 16 amino acids long. The V and J ends lost 9 bases and 7 bases respectively, with 25 bases between them. The CDR3 sequence is CASRNSLSGVGQPQHF. In DNA, the CDR3 is TGTGCCAGCCGGAATAGTTTGAGCGGGGTGGGCCAGCCCCAGCATTTT.

This chain links TRBV19 with TRBJ1-2; D not certain. Germline-derived CDR1 and CDR2 are LNHDA and SQIVND (reference sequence). The CDR3 contains 14 residues. V dropped 0 bases and J dropped 7 bases, with 12 bases sitting between them. The CDR3 reads CASSIEGTEGGYTF. In DNA, the CDR3 is TGTGCCAGTAGTATAGAAGGCACGGAGGGTGGCTACACCTTC.

Here the CDR3 DNA reads TGTGCCAGCTCACGGGACAGCCGGACTTCACCCCTCCACTTT. It encodes CASSRDSRTSPLHF. This chain connects TRBV18 to TRBJ1-6; TRBD1 aligns across 7 bases. This CDR3 is 14 amino acids long. J was trimmed by 9 bases and V by 4 bases; bases with no gene match: 6. CDR1 and CDR2 (germline): KGHSH, LQKENI. The whole variable domain, filled in from reference TRBV18 and TRBJ1-6, reads NAGVMQNPRHLVRRRGQEARLRCSPMKGHSHVYWYRQLPEEGLKFMVYLQKENIIDESGMPKERFSAEFPKEGPSILRIQQVVRGDSAAYFCASSRDSRTSPLHFGNGTRLTVT.

This chain connects TRBV5-6 to TRBJ2-5, with a possible D match to TRBD2 (6 bases). The CDR3 is 16 amino acids. Trimming took off 0 bases at V and 3 bases at J, with 15 bases between the two ends. The germline V gene has CDR1 SGHDT and CDR2 YYEEEE. In nucleotides, the CDR3 is TGTGCCAGCAGCTTGGGGCGGGGAGCACTTAAAGAGACCCAGTACTTC. Amino acid sequence: CASSLGRGALKETQYF. Variable domain in full (rest from reference TRBV5-6 and TRBJ2-5): DAGVTQSPTHLIKTRGQQVTLRCSPKSGHDTVSWYQQALGQGPQFIFQYYEEEERQRGNFPDRFSGHQFPNYSSELNVNALLLGDSALYLCASSLGRGALKETQYFGPGTRLLVL.

This clone showed up just a few times. The V gene is TRBV6-5, the J gene TRBJ2-7, with a weak D call TRBD2 (5 bases). Germline CDR1 and CDR2: MNHEY and SVGAGI. V lost 7 bases and J 2 bases, leaving 15 bases between the germline ends. The CDR3 covers 14 residues. CDR3 nucleotides: TGTGCCAGCATCCCGGGGAGTTTAGCCTACGAGCAGTACTTC. Amino acid sequence: CASIPGSLAYEQYF.

A single count supports this clone. The gene calls are TRBV28 and TRBJ2-7; weak D call: TRBD1 (5 bases). Trimming took 10 bases from V and 0 from J, leaving 13 bases between them. CDR1 is MDHEN, CDR2 SYDVKM, per germline. The CDR3 consists of 13 residues. CDR3 region: CATRARDSYEQYF. Here the CDR3 DNA reads TGTGCCACCCGGGCCAGGGACTCCTACGAGCAGTACTTC.

This chain uses TRBV12-5 with TRBJ1-5; D is unresolved. V lost 7 bases and J lost 3, with 13 bases in between. The CDR3 runs 14 residues. Germline CDR1 is LGHNT and CDR2 is FRNRAP. The CDR3 is CASDPSGPNQPQHF. In DNA, the CDR3 is TGTGCTAGTGACCCCTCAGGCCCCAATCAGCCCCAGCATTTT.